Presented here are 19 T cell receptor beta chains from one specimen sequenced in a study of shared clonotypes between healthy human individuals. TCRdb's table, derived via immunoSEQ multiplex PCR, lists solely in-frame clones and lacks some. Among hundreds of thousands of clones listed, 98% were seen once. Terminally differentiated effector memory CD45RA+ cells were excluded by CCR7 positive selection of CD45RO-negative cells. Sample: naive CD8+ T cells sorted from blood. The receptors originated from a man aged 30-40 years in good health.

The chain links TRBV5-4 to TRBJ2-5; TRBD2 agrees at 8 bases. The germline V gene encodes CDR1 SGHNT and CDR2 YYREEE (reference sequence). The CDR3 spans 12 residues. V trimming: 3 bases; J trimming: 7 bases; junction bases outside the gene matches: 2. CDR3 DNA: TGTGCCAGCAGCTCCACTAGCGGGACCCAGTACTTC. This codes for CASSSTSGTQYF.

The rearrangement links TRBV28 to TRBJ1-1, with a weak D call TRBD1 (5 bases). The CDR3 extends over 14 amino acids. The V gene's germline CDR1 is MDHEN and CDR2 SYDVKM. With 7 bases removed from V and 4 bases from J, the gap between germline ends came to 16 bases. CDR3 in DNA: TGTGCCAGCACCTCGGGGGGGGGTTTCACTGAAGCTTTCTTT. It specifies CASTSGGGFTEAFF.

The chain employs TRBV7-3 and TRBJ2-7, with TRBD1 matching 9 bases. The CDR3 runs to 13 residues. Germline CDR1 SGHTA, CDR2 FQGTGA. After removal of 3 bases from V and 7 bases from J, the junction contained 4 bases not matched to a gene. CDR3 DNA sequence: TGTGCCAGCAGCTTTCACAGGGGGCGGGAGCAGTACTTC. As protein: CASSFHRGREQYF.

The V and J genes are TRBV27 and TRBJ2-7, with 7 nucleotides matching TRBD1. Germline CDR1 and CDR2: MNHEY and SMNVEV (reference sequence). The CDR3 runs to 15 residues. V shed 5 bases, J shed 2 bases, and the junction held 9 bases outside the gene matches. CDR3 DNA sequence: TGTGCCAGCAGTCCCCAAGACAGGGCGCCCTACGAGCAGTACTTC. It encodes CASSPQDRAPYEQYF.

This rearrangement joins TRBV4-2 to TRBJ2-3; D perhaps matches TRBD2 (5 bases). Germline lookup yields CDR1 LGHNA and CDR2 YNFKEQ. Trimming took 4 bases from V and 2 from J, leaving 16 bases between them. The CDR3 runs to 16 residues. CDR3: CASSPGSTKLTDTQYF. The CDR3 DNA reads TGTGCCAGCAGCCCGGGGAGCACAAAACTCACAGATACGCAGTATTTT.

The V call is TRBV11-2, the J call TRBJ2-1, with TRBD2 as a possible D gene (6 bases). The ends were cut back, 5 bases at V and 6 bases at J, with 8 bases in the middle. Germline V lookup: CDR1 SGHAT, CDR2 FQNNGV. The CDR3 sequence is 12 residues long. The CDR3 loop is CASSGTSNEQFF. Here the CDR3 DNA reads TGTGCCAGCAGCGGGACTTCCAATGAGCAGTTCTTC.

This clone was observed once. The chain combines TRBV4-3 with TRBJ2-2; the D gene is possibly TRBD2 (5 bases). CDR3 length equals 16 residues. V was pared by 1 base and J by 0 bases, with 9 bases between. The germline CDR1 and CDR2 sequences are LGHNA and YSLEER. CDR3 nucleotides: TGCGCCAGCAGCCAAGCTGCGGGCTCGAACACCGGGGAGCTGTTTTTT. Translation gives CASSQAAGSNTGELFF.

Turning to this clone: Other DNA sequences in the sample encode the same CDR3. The V gene is TRBV7-9, the J gene TRBJ2-7, with D unclear. CDR1 and CDR2 (germline): SEHNR, FQNEAQ (reference sequence). Trimming took off 1 base at V and 2 bases at J, with 3 bases between the two ends. This CDR3 region has 12 residues. CDR3 sequence: CASSLGTYEQYF. CDR3 sequence (DNA): TGTGCCAGCAGCTTAGGTACCTACGAGCAGTACTTC.

The chain joins TRBV19 to TRBJ2-1; D perhaps matches TRBD2 (6 bases). CDR3 length: 13 amino acids. V lost 7 bases to trimming and J lost 6 bases, with 13 bases between them. CDR1 and CDR2 from the germline V gene are LNHDA and SQIVND (reference sequence). CDR3 coding DNA: TGTGCCAGTACTGTAACTAGCCTCAATGAGCAGTTCTTC. This translates into CASTVTSLNEQFF.

The gene calls are TRBV7-9 and TRBJ2-4; D not certain. This CDR3 spans 15 amino acids. Trimming pared 1 base from V and 0 bases from J, leaving 7 bases between. CDR1 SEHNR and CDR2 FQNEAQ come from the germline V gene (reference sequence). The CDR3 DNA follows: TGTGCCAGCAGCTTAGTTGACCTAGCCAAAAACATTCAGTACTTC. Its translation: CASSLVDLAKNIQYF.

V and J are TRBV6-1 and TRBJ2-5, with no clear D. CDR3 length: 14 amino acids. Germline V lookup: CDR1 MNHNS, CDR2 SASEGT. V lost 2 bases, J lost 0 bases, and 7 bases lay in between. As DNA, the CDR3 is TGTGCCAGCAGTGAATCCCTTTACCAAGAGACCCAGTACTTC. Translated: CASSESLYQETQYF.

As concerns this clone: Other nucleotide sequences from this sample produce the same CDR3. The chain links TRBV2 to TRBJ2-1; D is uncertain. The germline gives CDR1 SNHLY, CDR2 FYNNEI. The CDR3 has 11 amino acids. Deletions cut 2 bases from V and 10 bases from J, with 6 bases between. The CDR3 sequence is CASSENYEQFF. CDR3 sequence (DNA): TGTGCCAGCAGTGAAAATTACGAGCAGTTCTTC.

The chain uses TRBV9 and TRBJ1-1; unclear D gene. Per germline, CDR1 SGDLS and CDR2 YYNGEE. There are 16 residues in the CDR3. With 0 bases removed from V and 2 bases from J, the gap between germline ends came to 14 bases. CDR3 loop: CASSVDPTTRNTEAFF. CDR3 DNA: TGTGCCAGCAGCGTAGATCCCACAACTCGTAACACTGAAGCTTTCTTT.

The chain couples TRBV5-1 to TRBJ2-1, with TRBD1 matching over 10 bases. The germline gives CDR1 SGHRS, CDR2 YFSETQ. J lost 8 bases, V lost 4 bases, and 9 bases had no gene match. The CDR3 runs to 15 residues. CDR3 sequence reads: CASSPGTGVFDEQFF. CDR3 sequence (DNA): TGCGCCAGCAGCCCAGGGACAGGGGTTTTCGATGAGCAGTTCTTC.

This sequence joins TRBV29-1 and TRBJ1-1; 10 bases match TRBD1. The J segment lost 5 bases and the V segment lost 6 bases, leaving 6 bases of the junction unmatched. Germline loops: CDR1 SQVTM, CDR2 ANQGSEA. CDR3 size: 13 residues. The CDR3 loop is CSVRQGARTEAFF. CDR3 DNA: TGCAGCGTCCGACAGGGGGCGCGAACTGAAGCTTTCTTT.

The rearrangement links TRBV25-1 to TRBJ2-1; 12 bases are shared with TRBD2. The CDR3 sequence is 15 residues long. CDR1 is MGHDK, CDR2 SYGVNS, per germline. After removal of 3 bases from V and 6 bases from J, the junction contained 3 bases not matched to a gene. CDR3 sequence: CASSDQTSGGNEQFF. DNA of the CDR3: TGTGCCAGCAGTGATCAGACTAGCGGGGGCAATGAGCAGTTCTTC.

The chain combines TRBV11-3 with TRBJ1-2, with D hard to call. This CDR3 comprises 15 residues. CDR1 and CDR2 from the germline V gene are SGHNT and YENEEA. The ends were cut back, 5 bases at V and 3 bases at J, with 16 bases in the middle. In nucleotides, the CDR3 is TGTGCCAGCAGCCGTCGAGTAGAAAGATACTATGGCTACACCTTC. This sequence encodes CASSRRVERYYGYTF.

The V call is TRBV27, the J call TRBJ2-1, with 10 bases lining up with TRBD2. The CDR3 totals 16 residues. V lost 6 bases and J lost 7; bases outside the gene matches: 12. Germline CDR1 MNHEY, CDR2 SMNVEV (reference sequence). In nucleotides, the CDR3 is TGTGCCAGCAGCCGACTGCTAGCGGGGGCCGGGAATGAGCAGTTCTTC. It translates to CASSRLLAGAGNEQFF.

The chain joins TRBV7-2 to TRBJ2-1; 10 bases fit TRBD1. CDR1 and CDR2 (germline): SGHTA, FQGNSA. V gave up 5 bases and J gave up 10 bases; unmatched junction bases: 14. The length of the CDR3 is 16 residues. This CDR3 reads CASSPRQGAPWQEQFF. CDR3 nucleotides: TGTGCCAGCAGCCCACGACAGGGGGCCCCGTGGCAGGAGCAGTTCTTC.